A selection of T cell receptor beta chains follows, all from one sample in a study of Graves' ophthalmopathy and Graves' hyperthyroidism. One entry per CDR3 protein, called by TCRdb with MiXCR from the multiplex PCR reads. The profile shows 660,000 or so distinct CDR3 sequences, approximately 39% of them singletons. The sequenced sample consisted of peripheral blood. The receptors originated from an adult man with Graves' ophthalmopathy. The CDR3 runs from the conserved cysteine through the conserved F or W.

TRBV29-1 CSSGREASSPLHF
TRBV5-1 CASAPRSTGELFF
TRBV7-2 CASNIRPGHGPEAFF
TRBV7-6 CASVGGSPYEQYF
TRBV10-3 CAISANRDDQEQHF
TRBV25-1 CASSGNKLRF
TRBV7-8 CASSPGTVDEKLFF
TRBV19 CASGWPQHF
TRBV5-1 CASSLASVGNTEAFF
TRBV25-1 CASSGDGYNEQFF
TRBV11-3 CASSLGAGGLSTQYF
TRBV29-1 CSVGRDTNTDTQYF
TRBV15 CATSREDRGRTGELYF
TRBV7-2 CASSDRTSGTDTQYF
TRBV11-3 CASSLDWTTEAFF
TRBV7-8 CASSPYRSPTTDNEKLFF
TRBV20-1 CSASGSRATSYEQYF
TRBV29-1 CSVTGQLPAAGGIQETQYF
TRBV7-8 CASRSQGVGQPQQYF
TRBV25-1 CASSDLGEGYTF
TRBV25-1 CASSLQLAGGETQYF
TRBV2 CASRSRSSYNEQFF
TRBV24-1 CATSDPGTGGLAQHF
TRBV9 CASSAEGQETQYF
TRBV6-6 CASKGPANYGYTF
TRBV12-3/TRBV12-4 CASRRRGGNTEAFF
TRBV6-5 CASQIDRDNSPLHF
TRBV27 CATGPAGNQPQHF
TRBV11-3 CASSPGTGYSPLHF
TRBV6-2/TRBV6-3 CASSSGQGPTNEKLFF
TRBV19 CASSPGASRDEKLFF
TRBV19 CASKASEGGQETQYF
TRBV7-8 CASSQDPGNQSQHF
TRBV15 CATSRERQGGYGELFF
TRBV5-1 CASSLALGGRAYEQYF
TRBV10-3 CAISEGGEAFF
TRBV10-3 CASGQGLDSPLHF
TRBV9 CASSPHRGTEAFF
TRBV12-3/TRBV12-4 CASSTTGAPKTQYF
TRBV9 CASSIRPTDTPYF
TRBV10-3 CAISGDRGGHGYTF
TRBV5-1 CASSPTSGESYEQYF
TRBV7-3 CASSLGQGGGGYGYTF
TRBV12-3/TRBV12-4 CASRALGQGNQPQHF
TRBV6-5 CASRPRRGETQYF
TRBV7-7 CASSRDRDETQYF
TRBV9 CASSPGQLLNTIYF
TRBV27 CASSADPIFGYTF
TRBV19 CASSIISDAYNSPLHF
TRBV24-1 CATSRYGQGENEQYF
TRBV25-1 CASSEPGGGETQYF
TRBV3-1 CVSSSRFNEKLFF
TRBV12-3/TRBV12-4 CASSQVGAGSYEQYF